Sequencing of this TCR beta chain was carried out in a study of OX40 agonist ivuxolimab in advanced cancers. Context from the whole study: Ivuxolimab was a fully human IgG2 agonistic monoclonal antibody targeting the costimulatory receptor OX40 (CD134). Intravenous ivuxolimab was administered to patients every 2 weeks at six dose levels: 0.01, 0.1, 0.3, 1.5, 3 and 10 mg/kg. Of the approximately 53 patients in dose escalation, around 20 had hepatocellular carcinoma, around 15 had melanoma, 9 had renal cell carcinoma and 9 had head and neck cancer. The dose-escalation cohort was around 84% male with a mean age of around 64 years, ranging from roughly 23 to 79. Patients were allowed to have had prior anti-PD-1, anti-PD-L1 or anti-CTLA-4 therapy, and approximately 40% of the dose-escalation patients had previously received checkpoint inhibitors. Partial responses were achieved by three dose-escalation patients, of whom one had hepatocellular carcinoma and two had cutaneous melanoma. Peripheral TCRbeta sequencing aimed to test whether ivuxolimab altered TCR sequence diversity and caused clonal T-cell expansion. The monotherapy dose-escalation portion (N of about 47 patients) of the phase I ivuxolimab trial is reported in the paper.

On this clone itself: Its antigen has not been determined. No base qualities exist here, and no much larger clone lies one base off it.

Overall study results and their limits: In the 0.1-3.0 mg/kg groups, partial responders had among the lowest normalized peripheral clonal expansion, particularly in CD8+ T cells. Which antigens the clonally expanded peripheral T cells were specific for was not determined. At doses from 0.1 to 3.0 mg/kg, clonal expansion was seen in both CD4+ and CD8+ blood T cells between baseline and week 6. After ivuxolimab, more expanded clones were found on average in CD8+ T cells than in CD4+ T cells. Low levels of normalized T-cell clonal expansion were also seen in some patients who did not respond.

Genomic DNA was isolated from the sorted cells so that the TCRbeta CDR3 region could be sequenced. TCRbeta CDR3 regions were sequenced using the immunoSEQ Assay. Here the immuneACCESS table is served through TCRdb, limited to in-frame sequences with V and J called. Missing clones are a known gap in these copies; in checked studies unresolved V genes cover under half, and the rest lacks a known reason. The sample yields 43,000 or so clones; roughly 86% were counted once. The ten largest make up about 1% of the sample. The trial excluded patients who had a history of autoimmune disease or were on systemic immunosuppression. Peripheral blood for TCR sequencing was collected from all dose cohorts at baseline, on cycle 4 day 1, and on cycle 7 day 1. Samples were obtained from an open-label, multicenter, first-in-human phase I dose-escalation trial of ivuxolimab. The trial enrolled adults with locally advanced or metastatic head and neck squamous cell, hepatocellular, melanoma or renal cell carcinoma. CD4+ and CD8+ T cells were sorted separately from peripheral blood before TCR sequencing.

The receptor was derived from an adult with an advanced solid tumor such as melanoma, head and neck, liver or kidney cancer. The sequencing here drew on CD4+ or CD8+ T cells sorted from blood, taken in a trial of the OX40 agonist ivuxolimab.

The DNA sequence is as follows: TGTGCCAGCAGTTCTAGCGGGAGGATAGAGACCCAGTACTTC. It is translated as CASSSSGRIETQYF. The sequence links TRBV28 to TRBJ2-5; TRBD2 lines up with 11 middle nucleotides. Germline trimming amounts to 4 bases on V and 4 bases on J, with 2 as the count of junction bases outside the gene matches. The CDR1 and CDR2 encoded by the germline V gene are MDHEN and SYDVKM. The CDR3 holds 14 amino acids from the cysteine to the phenylalanine. CDR3 DNA only is kept here, 42 bases in frame from base 1.